Included here is one TCR beta chain sequence, with context. Its recognized antigen is unknown. The sample holds no much larger clone one base away, and base qualities are not on file. The data derive from a study of cytomegalovirus exposure and HLA in healthy donors (dated by TCRdb to the late 2010s). Background on the whole study: According to an earlier analysis of a few hundred of the donors, some 180 million T cells yielded approximately 120 million unique TCR beta sequences and about 300 Gb of sequence data. The number of donors typed differed by locus, with roughly 620-630 for A, B, C, DRB1 and DQB1, around 560 for DQA1, 600 to 610 for DPA1, and some 470 for DPB1. Besides the first cohort of roughly 700 subjects, a separate validation cohort made up of 120 different subjects was used. Across some 400 genotyped donors of the cohort, an average of roughly 200,000 unique TCR beta nucleotide sequences per donor were sequenced, and roughly 17% of those sequences were non-productive. A later analysis re-analyzed previously published TCR beta repertoires from approximately 670 donors and added high-resolution HLA genotyping to study TCR occurrence patterns. The study profiled the T cell repertoires of 666 subjects by immunosequencing and related them to cytomegalovirus serostatus. An early release covering about 600 HLA-typed donors comprised roughly 300 gigabases of sequencing data and around 85 million unique TCR sequences. Donor age, sex, ethnicity and CMV serostatus were compiled alongside the repertoire data. Every repertoire in the discovery cohort had been generated on one and the same sequencing platform. Class I and class II HLA loci were covered by the typing at four-digit resolution. A later genetic analysis took genome-wide SNP genotypes for about 55% of the 666 donors and used that subset as a discovery cohort. Roughly 5 DR-DQ haplotypes were handled as single units for association and clustering, since linkage in the cohort was strong. The later analysis used no new phenotypic data to find candidate immune exposures, relying instead on TCR beta sequences and their occurrence across donors. The study aimed to test whether cataloging public T cell receptors could reveal signatures of past pathogen exposure. The study combined high-throughput TCR immunosequencing, statistical association of individual TCRs with disease status, and machine learning to predict cytomegalovirus infection status. Among the roughly 430 genotyped donors, 81% belonged to the genetic ancestry cluster associated with self-reported Caucasian donors. An earlier analysis of around 580 of the donors used high-throughput TCR beta sequencing to judge whether each TCR beta V gene segment behaved as functional or pseudogenic. What the authors observed across the whole study: A later analysis found that TCR association rates varied across HLA loci, with DRB1 alleles showing the most associated TCRs and HLA-C alleles the fewest. Specific HLA alleles were associated with 16,951 TCR beta sequences at a false discovery rate of 0.05 in a later analysis. Over 15 rarely observed V segments, including chromosome 9 orphons, were excluded from the earlier analysis of almost 600 of the donors because counts were too low. In the study, around 150 TCR beta chains were listed as associated with cytomegalovirus. The classifier was reported to diagnose cytomegalovirus status with high specificity and sensitivity in both the original and validation cohorts. Compared with equally common non-associated chains, HLA-associated TCR beta chains in a later analysis were more clonally expanded and had lower generation probabilities. A cluster of highly shared sequence variants was judged likely to be a technical artifact of the sequencing pipeline. Compared with the roughly 700-donor mean, donors in an Asian-associated ancestry cluster had fewer N-insertions in productive TCRs, according to a later genetic analysis. According to a later analysis, most CMV-associated TCR beta chains appeared to be HLA-restricted, and the HLA associations seemed to be driven largely by CMV exposure. An association between a missense DCLRE1C variant and V-gene and J-gene trimming of TCR beta chains was found in a later genetic analysis and replicated in an independent cohort. CMV serostatus was the only immune exposure information available for the cohort. Presence/absence analyses assumed roughly uniform sequencing depth across donors, an assumption that may not hold. Linkage disequilibrium might explain the correlated functional status among segregating V segments, but an unknown experimental factor could not be excluded. It was suggested by the authors that the approach could potentially be generalized to other disease states and immunological phenotypes. An earlier analysis of roughly 570 of the donors showed that most TCR beta V segments appeared in productive rearrangements either about 87% or about 30% of the time, which broadly matched IMGT annotations. In vitro tests confirmed that a few of the cytomegalovirus-associated TCR beta chains recognize cytomegalovirus antigens. Most TCR sequences were seen in very few donors, while some public TCRs were found in many individuals. Some IMGT-functional V segments, including TRBV6-2 and TRBV6-3, could not be told apart with the 87-base-pair reads, so those segments were excluded. Assigning TCR associations to individual alleles was difficult when HLA alleles, especially DR and DQ, strongly co-occurred. The cohort was sequenced for TCR beta chains only, and without alpha or paired-chain data the features that could be detected were limited. A further reported finding was that TCR beta sequences accurately predicted the HLA-A and HLA-B alleles for most subjects in the first cohort. In a later analysis, several top co-occurrence clusters were reported to appear linked to parvovirus B19, influenza, CMV and Epstein-Barr virus. Because HLA typing was missing for some donors at each locus, association tests included only the typed subset.

The germline V gene specifies KGHSH as CDR1 and LQKENI as CDR2. The CDR3 holds 16 amino acids from the cysteine to the phenylalanine. Only the CDR3 part of the read is kept: 48 bases, read in frame from the first base. A distance of 9 bases separates the germline ends of V and J, which lose 0 bases and 1 base respectively. Libraries were made using the immunoSEQ multiplex PCR assay. For the multiplex PCR, a mixture combining 60 forward primers for TCR Vbeta segments and 13 reverse primers for TCR Jbeta segments was used. The CDR3 region of rearranged TCR beta genes was amplified from genomic DNA with a multiplex PCR assay. Amplified TCR beta libraries were sequenced as 87-base-pair reads on the Illumina HiSeq System. From the authors' description of their analysis: A later analysis counted some 74 million unique TCR beta chains across the 650 to 800 repertoires, and approximately 11 million of these chains were shared by at least two donors. A nearest-neighbor algorithm error-corrected the raw reads and collapsed the reads into unique sequences, merging closely related sequences to remove PCR and sequencing errors. V, D and J gene segments were assigned by aligning CDR3 sequences to IMGT reference sequences. Each retained sequence needed at least a six-nucleotide match to both a V gene segment and a J gene segment. A rearrangement was called productive if the CDR3 had no stop codons and remained in frame with V and J, and every other rearrangement was called non-productive. Following IMGT convention, CDR3 was defined as the stretch from the second conserved V-encoded cysteine to the conserved J-encoded phenylalanine. In an earlier analysis of 550 to 650 of the donors, sequences lacking an unambiguous match to a single V gene segment were excluded. An earlier analysis of 587 of the donors called V segments functional above 56.7% productive rearrangements and segregating when the between-donor standard deviation exceeded 5%. To diagnose cytomegalovirus status from the catalog of TCR beta chain sequences, a statistical classification framework was built. In a later analysis, TCR nucleotide sequences were compared against IMGT/GENE-DB human TR gene sequences so that V and J genes could be assigned. Using the TCRdist pipeline, a later analysis assigned CDR3 sequences along with most-parsimonious VDJ recombination scenarios. In a later analysis, each TCR beta chain was defined by its CDR3 amino acid sequence together with its V-gene family, and reads without a unique V-gene family were excluded. In a later analysis, 450 to 600 highly shared, low-generation-probability nucleotide sequences were removed to address suspected cross-contamination and a sequencing artifact. In a later analysis, a clonal expansion index was calculated for each public chain from normalized within-repertoire ranks of inferred template counts. A later analysis computed generation probabilities with a VDJ recombination model fitted to out-of-frame rearrangements, and checked the results against IGoR. In a later analysis, hypergeometric tests were used to score TCR-TCR, TCR-HLA and TCR-CMV co-occurrence, with a repertoire-size bias correction applied to TCR pairs. A later analysis estimated false discovery rates by permuting HLA or CMV assignments 20 times. In a later analysis, co-occurring TCRs were grouped using DBSCAN, with TCRdist sequence similarity added in when clustering inside HLA-allele-positive subsets. For co-occurrence clustering, repertoires with fewer than 30,000 or more than 120,000 public chains were excluded, along with about five repertoires with anomalous nucleotide sharing. Imported from immuneACCESS, the table was reduced by TCRdb to in-frame sequences with V and J called. These copies leave out some clones; in studies compared against another copy, an unresolved V gene accounts for under half, and the cause of the remainder is not known. That table furnishes V, J and clone size, whereas the DNA furnished D and trimming. The sample table holds around 180,000 clones, of which approximately 80% were seen once. The ten most abundant clones make up around 0.99% of the sample.

The cohort was made up of 650 to 700 healthy bone marrow donors. Cohort members were all nominally healthy when sampled, although unrecorded immune exposures were likely present. The donor tested CMV seronegative and was one of the 352 seronegative cohort members. Every donor gave a peripheral blood sample, and the peripheral blood mononuclear cells from that sample were used for TCR beta sequencing. Genomic DNA extraction from the blood cell samples was performed with the Qiagen DNeasy Blood Extraction Kit. Recombination connected TRBV18 to TRBJ2-2; tentative D gene TRBD2, with 6 bases matching. The TCR was taken from a woman in her forties in good health and CMV-seronegative. The sample comprised PBMCs. At the DNA level, the sequence is TGTGCCAGCTCACCACCGGGAGGAAGGAACACCGGGGAGCTGTTTTTT. This gives the protein CASSPPGGRNTGELFF.